This is a list of T cell receptor beta chains from one sample in a study of blood T cell repertoires in COVID-19. TCRdb keeps only in-frame clones here, not all; method: immunoSEQ multiplex PCR. The table shows some 190,000 clones, with less than 85% occurring only once. Source material: peripheral blood. The receptors stem from a woman of 80 years or more with COVID-19, enrolled during active disease. Each CDR3 is given with its conserved first and last residue. D genes are given only for firm matches. Clone size is shown for a subset of rows, as once, few, many or a class of expanded clone.

size	V	J	D	DNA	CDR3
.	TRBV11-3	TRBJ2-1	.	TGTGCCAGCAGCCCTACAGGGAGTGAGCAGTTCTTC	CASSPTGSEQFF
.	TRBV29-1	TRBJ2-1	TRBD2	TGCAGCGTTGAAGACGGCCGGGGTCCCCTAGCGGGAGTAGGCAATGAGCAGTTCTTC	CSVEDGRGPLAGVGNEQFF
many	TRBV19	TRBJ1-2	.	TGTGCCAGTAGAACCCAAACAGGGCGCAACTATGGCTACACCTTC	CASRTQTGRNYGYTF
.	TRBV5-1	TRBJ2-3	.	TGCGCCAGCAGCTTCGACAACCCATACACAGATACGCAGTATTTT	CASSFDNPYTDTQYF
.	TRBV6-5	TRBJ1-4	.	TGTGCCAGCAGTTACACCTCAGGGGAGGGAAAACTGTTTTTT	CASSYTSGEGKLFF
.	TRBV27	TRBJ1-4	TRBD1	TGTGCCAGCAGTTTACGGACAGGGTTGGATGAAAAACTGTTTTTT	CASSLRTGLDEKLFF
once	TRBV5-1	TRBJ2-1	.	TGCGCCAGCAGCTTGGTAGCGCAGAGCTCCTACAATGAGCAGTTCTTC	CASSLVAQSSYNEQFF
.	TRBV3-1/TRBV3-2	TRBJ1-1	.	TGTGCCAGCAGCCAAACTAGACTGGACCGCGGTGAAGCTTTCTTT	CASSQTRLDRGEAFF
.	TRBV27	TRBJ1-3	.	TGTGCCAGCAGTCCAGAGGGATGGGGAATTGCTGGAAACACCATATATTTT	CASSPEGWGIAGNTIYF
.	TRBV3-1/TRBV3-2	TRBJ2-1	TRBD1	TGTGCCAGCAGCCCCCTCCCCAGGGGGAGTGCGTCCAATGAGCAGTTCTTC	CASSPLPRGSASNEQFF
.	TRBV7-9	TRBJ1-1	.	TGTGCCAGCAGCTTGGGGAGCGATTACACTGAAGCTTTCTTT	CASSLGSDYTEAFF
.	TRBV28	TRBJ1-5	.	TGTGCCAGCAGTTTGGGAGGGGTAGGCAATCAGCCCCAGCATTTT	CASSLGGVGNQPQHF
few	TRBV11-2	TRBJ2-1	TRBD2	TGTGCCAGCAGCCGGGCTAGCGGGGGGCCGGCTGAGCAGTTCTTC	CASSRASGGPAEQFF
.	TRBV4-1	TRBJ1-5	TRBD1	TGCGCCAGCAGCATAAGCACAGGGGGCAATCGGCCCCAGCATTTT	CASSISTGGNRPQHF
.	TRBV9	TRBJ2-7	TRBD2	TGTGCCAGCAGCGTCAACCTAGCGGGAGATCAGTACTTC	CASSVNLAGDQYF
.	TRBV15	TRBJ2-7	TRBD1	TGTGCCACCAGGGGGACAGGACCCTACGAGCAGTACTTC	CATRGTGPYEQYF
.	TRBV5-1	TRBJ1-6	TRBD1	TGCGCCAGCAGCGCGACGACAGGGACCATTAATTCACCCCTCCACTTT	CASSATTGTINSPLHF
few	TRBV9	TRBJ2-2	.	TGTGCCAGCAGCGTAGGACAGATCGGGGAGCTGTTTTTT	CASSVGQIGELFF
.	TRBV5-1	TRBJ2-3	TRBD2	TGCGCCAGCAGCGTAACTAGCGCCAGCACAGATACGCAGTATTTT	CASSVTSASTDTQYF